The 17 T cell receptor beta chains below were found in one sample sequenced in a study of cytomegalovirus exposure and HLA in healthy donors. The PCR had 60 Vbeta and 13 Jbeta primers. The repertoire was sequenced with immunoSEQ multiplex PCR; TCRdb's copy has only in-frame clones and lacks some. The sample holds about 130,000 clones, around 82% seen once. What was sequenced was PBMCs. These receptors originate from a man aged 45-65 years in good health and CMV-seronegative.

J is TRBJ2-5 and V is TRBV5-4; D possibly corresponds to TRBD1 (5 bases). CDR3 size: 16 residues. V shed 4 bases and J shed 1 base, with 17 bases lying between them. Germline V gene sequence: CDR1 SGHNT, CDR2 YYREEE (reference sequence). The CDR3 nucleotides read TGTGCCAGCAGCCCCACTCTCGGCAGGGCCCAAGAGACCCAGTACTTC. Its translation: CASSPTLGRAQETQYF.

The CDR3 reads CASSTGRLRGTEAFF. The CDR3 DNA reads TGTGCCAGCAGCACCGGACGGCTCAGGGGCACTGAAGCTTTCTTT. The chain is built from TRBV5-6 and TRBJ1-1, with D maybe TRBD1 (6 bases). V was clipped by 4 bases and J by 4 bases, with 17 bases between them. This CDR3 comprises 15 residues. The germline CDR1 and CDR2 sequences are SGHDT and YYEEEE.

CDR3 nucleotides: TGTGCCAGCAGCCCCCCGGGACAGGGCGCCACCGGGGAGCTGTTTTTT. Its protein is CASSPPGQGATGELFF. The chain joins TRBV7-2 to TRBJ2-2; TRBD1 aligns across 9 bases. The CDR3 totals 16 residues. Germline lookup yields CDR1 SGHTA and CDR2 FQGNSA. V shed 5 bases and J 4 bases; nucleotides not matched to a gene: 8.

The chain links TRBV19 to TRBJ1-5; the D gene is possibly TRBD1 (6 bases). The CDR3 is 14 residues long. The V gene lost 5 bases and the J gene lost 4 bases, with 12 bases spanning the gap. Germline CDR1 LNHDA, CDR2 SQIVND (reference sequence). The chain's CDR3 is CASSYLGANQPQHF. The DNA of the CDR3 is TGTGCCAGTAGTTATCTGGGGGCGAATCAGCCCCAGCATTTT. Variable domain in full (rest from reference TRBV19 and TRBJ1-5): DGGITQSPKYLFRKEGQNVTLSCEQNLNHDAMYWYRQDPGQGLRLIYYSQIVNDFQKGDIAEGYSVSREKKESFPLTVTSAQKNPTAFYLCASSYLGANQPQHFGDGTRLSIL.

The genes are TRBV9 and TRBJ2-3; TRBD2 matches 7 bases. In germline, CDR1 is SGDLS, CDR2 YYNGEE. This CDR3 has 16 amino acids. The J segment lost 0 bases and the V segment lost 4 bases, leaving 8 bases of the junction unmatched. In DNA, the CDR3 is TGTGCCAGCAGCCTAAGAGGGCGGGGGAGCACAGATACGCAGTATTTT. This sequence encodes CASSLRGRGSTDTQYF.

J is TRBJ1-2 and V is TRBV9, with D perhaps TRBD1 (6 bases). The ends were cut back, 4 bases at V and 4 bases at J, with 14 bases in the middle. Germline V gives CDR1 SGDLS, CDR2 YYNGEE. CDR3 length: 14 residues. The CDR3 DNA is TGTGCCAGCAGCCCTCTCGGACAGTCCTATGGCTACACCTTC. Translating it yields CASSPLGQSYGYTF.

The rearrangement links TRBV5-1 to TRBJ2-1, with D maybe TRBD2 (6 bases). Trimming shortened V by 0 bases and J by 9 bases, and 16 bases separated the two germline ends. The CDR3 has 15 amino acids. Looked up from germline, CDR1 is SGHRS and CDR2 is YFSETQ. The DNA for the CDR3 is TGCGCCAGCAGCTTGGAGGGACTGCGCTCGAGTGAGCAGTTCTTC. This encodes CASSLEGLRSSEQFF.

The chain couples TRBV28 to TRBJ1-5, with D perhaps matching TRBD1 (5 bases). CDR1 is MDHEN, CDR2 SYDVKM, per germline. V lost 3 bases and J lost 2, with 11 bases in between. The CDR3 contains 15 residues. CDR3 nucleotide sequence: TGTGCCAGCAGTTTTTTAGGGGCTGGCAATCAGCCCCAGCATTTT. This translates into CASSFLGAGNQPQHF.

This clone was seen more than once but under ten times. This sequence joins TRBV28 and TRBJ1-1; 8 nucleotides agree with TRBD1. Germline values: CDR1 MDHEN, CDR2 SYDVKM. The CDR3 extends over 13 amino acids. V gave up 7 bases and J gave up 4 bases; unmatched junction bases: 5. CDR3 amino acids: CASMTGASTEAFF. The CDR3 nucleotides are TGTGCCAGCATGACAGGGGCTAGCACTGAAGCTTTCTTT.

As concerns this clone: Within the sample, other DNA sequences also encode this same CDR3. This sequence joins TRBV5-1 and TRBJ2-5; 8 nucleotides agree with TRBD1. V lost 4 bases to trimming and J lost 2 bases; unmatched junction nucleotides: 4. In germline, CDR1 is SGHRS, CDR2 YFSETQ. The CDR3 consists of 14 residues. CDR3 residues: CASSPGTGQETQYF. CDR3 nucleotide sequence: TGCGCCAGCAGCCCAGGGACAGGTCAAGAGACCCAGTACTTC.

The CDR3 loop is CASSLVAGGTGDTQYF. DNA of the CDR3: TGCGCCAGCAGCTTGGTAGCGGGAGGAACAGGAGATACGCAGTATTTT. This rearrangement joins TRBV5-1 to TRBJ2-3, with TRBD2 identical over 10 bases. The germline V gene has CDR1 SGHRS and CDR2 YFSETQ. Trimming took 0 bases from V and 5 from J; bases not matched to a gene: 6. CDR3 length: 16 residues.

V is TRBV7-3 and J is TRBJ2-1; the D gene is possibly TRBD2 (5 bases). V lost 0 bases, J lost 6 bases, and 6 bases lay in between. CDR3 length: 13 residues. Germline loops: CDR1 SGHTA, CDR2 FQGTGA. The CDR3 region is CASSLTGVNEQFF. CDR3 nucleotides: TGTGCCAGCAGCTTAACCGGGGTCAATGAGCAGTTCTTC.

This clone was seen only a few times. The chain couples TRBV5-1 to TRBJ2-1, with 10 bases aligning to TRBD2. Per the germline V gene, CDR1 is SGHRS and CDR2 is YFSETQ. With V trimmed by 4 bases and J by 5 bases, 9 bases remained unmatched. The length of the CDR3 is 16 residues. The chain's CDR3 is CASSPTLAGANNEQFF. In nucleotides, the CDR3 is TGCGCCAGCAGCCCGACTCTAGCGGGAGCTAACAATGAGCAGTTCTTC. The full variable domain, with the rest looked up from reference TRBV5-1 and TRBJ2-1, is KAGVTQTPRYLIKTRGQQVTLSCSPISGHRSVSWYQQTPGQGLQFLFEYFSETQRNKGNFPGRFSGRQFSNSRSEMNVSTLELGDSALYLCASSPTLAGANNEQFFGPGTRLTVL.

The genes are TRBV7-2 and TRBJ2-1; TRBD2 matches 7 bases. Losses at the gene ends were 1 base for V and 2 bases for J; bases not matched to a gene: 2. The CDR3 is 15 residues long. Germline V gene data show CDR1 as SGHTA and CDR2 as FQGNSA. This CDR3 is CASSLGGTTYNEQFF. CDR3 coding DNA: TGTGCCAGCAGCTTAGGGGGGACTACCTACAATGAGCAGTTCTTC.

V and J are TRBV28 and TRBJ2-7; 7 nucleotides match TRBD1. CDR1 and CDR2 from the germline V gene are MDHEN and SYDVKM. This CDR3 region has 15 residues. V dropped 1 base and J dropped 5; count of bases not matched to a gene: 8. Here the CDR3 reads CASSLLYRGEDEQYF. Written as DNA, the CDR3 is TGTGCCAGCAGTTTATTATACAGGGGAGAGGACGAGCAGTACTTC.

The J gene is TRBJ2-7, the V gene TRBV10-3; TRBD1 matches 9 bases. The germline CDR1 and CDR2 sequences are ENHRY and SYGVKD. Germline trimming cut 4 bases from V and 4 bases from J; bases unmatched to any gene: 2. There are 13 residues in the CDR3. The CDR3 loop is CAISGTGEYEQYF. The DNA of the CDR3 is TGTGCCATCAGTGGGACAGGGGAATACGAGCAGTACTTC.

This clone was recorded a few times. The V gene is TRBV7-2, the J gene TRBJ1-2, with D perhaps TRBD1 (6 bases). The V end lost 2 bases, the J end lost 1 base, and 20 bases lay between the germline ends. Germline CDR1 reads SGHTA; CDR2 reads FQGNSA. The CDR3 covers 18 residues. The CDR3 DNA follows: TGTGCCAGCAGCTTAAGTAAGAGTAAGGCAGGGGATAACTATGGCTACACCTTC. Protein: CASSLSKSKAGDNYGYTF. Based on the CDR3 plus reference TRBV7-2 and TRBJ1-2, the full variable domain is GAGVSQSPSNKVTEKGKDVELRCDPISGHTALYWYRQSLGQGLEFLIYFQGNSAPDKSGLPSDRFSAERTGGSVSTLTIQRTQQEDSAVYLCASSLSKSKAGDNYGYTFGSGTRLTVV.